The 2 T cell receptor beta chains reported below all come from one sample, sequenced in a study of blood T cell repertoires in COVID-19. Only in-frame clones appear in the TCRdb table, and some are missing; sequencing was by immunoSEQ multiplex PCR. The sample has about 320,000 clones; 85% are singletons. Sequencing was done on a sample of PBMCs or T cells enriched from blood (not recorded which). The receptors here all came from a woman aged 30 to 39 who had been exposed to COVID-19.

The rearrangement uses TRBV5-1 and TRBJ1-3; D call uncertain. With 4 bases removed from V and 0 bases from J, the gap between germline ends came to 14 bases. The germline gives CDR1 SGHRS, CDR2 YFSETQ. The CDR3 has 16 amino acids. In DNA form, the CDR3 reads TGCGCCAGCAGCCAGGTGACACGAAGCTCTGGAAACACCATATATTTT. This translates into CASSQVTRSSGNTIYF.

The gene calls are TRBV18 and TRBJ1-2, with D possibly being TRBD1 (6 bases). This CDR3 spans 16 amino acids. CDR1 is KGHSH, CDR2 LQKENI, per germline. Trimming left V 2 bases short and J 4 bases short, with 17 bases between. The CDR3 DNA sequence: TGTGCCAGCTCACCATCCCAAAGACAGGACCGCTATGGCTACACCTTC. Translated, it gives CASSPSQRQDRYGYTF.